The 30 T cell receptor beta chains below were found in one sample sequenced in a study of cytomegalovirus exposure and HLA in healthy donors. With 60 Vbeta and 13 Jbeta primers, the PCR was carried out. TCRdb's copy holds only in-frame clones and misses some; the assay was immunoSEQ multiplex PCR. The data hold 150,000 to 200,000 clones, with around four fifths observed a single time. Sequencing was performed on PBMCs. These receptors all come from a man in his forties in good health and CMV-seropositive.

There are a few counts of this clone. The CDR3 sequence: CASSFWARSYEQYF. CDR3 coding DNA: TGTGCCAGCAGTTTCTGGGCCCGGTCCTACGAGCAGTACTTC. The chain uses TRBV28 and TRBJ2-7; D gene unclear. Trimming left V 3 bases short and J 1 base short, with 10 bases between. The germline V gene has CDR1 MDHEN and CDR2 SYDVKM. CDR3 length equals 14 residues.

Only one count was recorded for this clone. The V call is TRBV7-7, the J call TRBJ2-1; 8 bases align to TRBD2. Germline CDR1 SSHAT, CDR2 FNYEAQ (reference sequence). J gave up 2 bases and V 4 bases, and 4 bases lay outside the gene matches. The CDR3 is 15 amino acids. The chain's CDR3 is CASSSLAGPYNEQFF. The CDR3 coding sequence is TGTGCCAGCAGCTCCCTAGCGGGTCCCTACAATGAGCAGTTCTTC.

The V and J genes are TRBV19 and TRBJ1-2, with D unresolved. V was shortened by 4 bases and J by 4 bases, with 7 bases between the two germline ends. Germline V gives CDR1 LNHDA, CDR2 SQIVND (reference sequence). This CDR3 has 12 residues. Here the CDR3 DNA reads TGTGCCAGTAGTACCGACATCTATGGCTACACCTTC. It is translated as CASSTDIYGYTF.

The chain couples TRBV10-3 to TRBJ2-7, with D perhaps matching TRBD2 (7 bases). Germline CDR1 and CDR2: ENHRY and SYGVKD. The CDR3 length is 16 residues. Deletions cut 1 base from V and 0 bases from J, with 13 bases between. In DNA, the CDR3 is TGTGCCATCAGTGAGTGGGGGGGCGGGATCTCCTACGAGCAGTACTTC. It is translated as CAISEWGGGISYEQYF.

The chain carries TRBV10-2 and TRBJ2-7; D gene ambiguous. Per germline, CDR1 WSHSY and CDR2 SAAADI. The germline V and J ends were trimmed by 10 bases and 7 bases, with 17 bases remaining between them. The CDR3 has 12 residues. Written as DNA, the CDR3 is TGCGCCATCACCCTTGACACGGCGGAGCAGTACTTC. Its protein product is CAITLDTAEQYF.

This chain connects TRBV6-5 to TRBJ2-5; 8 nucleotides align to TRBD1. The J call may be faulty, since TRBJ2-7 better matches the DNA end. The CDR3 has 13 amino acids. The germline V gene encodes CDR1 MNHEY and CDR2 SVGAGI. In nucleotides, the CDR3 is TGTGCCAGCAGACGGACAGGGAGTCGCGAGCAGTACTTC. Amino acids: CASRRTGSREQYF.

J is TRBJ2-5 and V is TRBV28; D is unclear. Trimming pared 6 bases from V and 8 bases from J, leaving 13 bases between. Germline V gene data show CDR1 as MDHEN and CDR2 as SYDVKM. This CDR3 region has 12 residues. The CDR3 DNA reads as TGTGCCAGCAGCGACTCAATGGTTACCCAGTACTTC. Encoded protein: CASSDSMVTQYF. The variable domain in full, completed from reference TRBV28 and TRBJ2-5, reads DVKVTQSSRYLVKRTGEKVFLECVQDMDHENMFWYRQDPGLGLRLIYFSYDVKMKEKGDIPEGYSVSREKKERFSLILESASTNQTSMYLCASSDSMVTQYFGPGTRLLVL.

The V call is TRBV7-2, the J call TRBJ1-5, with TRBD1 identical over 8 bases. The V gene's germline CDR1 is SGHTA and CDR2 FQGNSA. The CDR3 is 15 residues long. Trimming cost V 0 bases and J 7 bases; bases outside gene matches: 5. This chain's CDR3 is CASSLAQDREQPQHF. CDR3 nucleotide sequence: TGTGCCAGCAGCTTAGCGCAGGACAGGGAACAGCCCCAGCATTTT.

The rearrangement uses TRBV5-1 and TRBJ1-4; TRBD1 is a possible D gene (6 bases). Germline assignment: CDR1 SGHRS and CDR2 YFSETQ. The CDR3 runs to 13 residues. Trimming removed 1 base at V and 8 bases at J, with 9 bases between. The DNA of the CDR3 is TGCGCCAGCAGCTTGTTGGGGACAGAAAAACTGTTTTTT. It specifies CASSLLGTEKLFF. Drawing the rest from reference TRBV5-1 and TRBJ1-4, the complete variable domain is KAGVTQTPRYLIKTRGQQVTLSCSPISGHRSVSWYQQTPGQGLQFLFEYFSETQRNKGNFPGRFSGRQFSNSRSEMNVSTLELGDSALYLCASSLLGTEKLFFGSGTQLSVL.

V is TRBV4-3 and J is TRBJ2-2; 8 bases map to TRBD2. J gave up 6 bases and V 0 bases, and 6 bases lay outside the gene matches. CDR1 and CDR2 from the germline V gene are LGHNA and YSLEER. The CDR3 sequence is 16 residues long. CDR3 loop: CASSQEALAVPGELFF. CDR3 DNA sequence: TGCGCCAGCAGCCAAGAGGCACTAGCGGTTCCCGGGGAGCTGTTTTTT.

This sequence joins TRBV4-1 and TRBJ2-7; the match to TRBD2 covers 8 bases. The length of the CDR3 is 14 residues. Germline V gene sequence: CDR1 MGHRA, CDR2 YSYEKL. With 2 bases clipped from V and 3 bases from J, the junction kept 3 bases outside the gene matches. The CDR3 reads CASSQSGRGYEQYF. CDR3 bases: TGCGCCAGCAGCCAAAGCGGGAGAGGCTACGAGCAGTACTTC.

The CDR3 protein is CASRLQGSNQPQHF. CDR3 nucleotides: TGTGCCAGCAGGCTACAGGGGAGCAATCAGCCCCAGCATTTT. V gene TRBV6-5 combines with J gene TRBJ1-5; 7 positions agree with TRBD1. Germline CDR1 is MNHEY and CDR2 is SVGAGI. The CDR3 runs 14 residues. J gave up 1 base and V 6 bases, and 3 bases lay outside the gene matches.

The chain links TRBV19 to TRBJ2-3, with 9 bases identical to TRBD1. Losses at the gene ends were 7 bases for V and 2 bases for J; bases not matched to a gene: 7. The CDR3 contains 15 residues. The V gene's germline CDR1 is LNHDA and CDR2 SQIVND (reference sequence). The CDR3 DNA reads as TGTGCCAGTATTACGACAGGGGGGATCACAGATACGCAGTATTTT. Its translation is CASITTGGITDTQYF.

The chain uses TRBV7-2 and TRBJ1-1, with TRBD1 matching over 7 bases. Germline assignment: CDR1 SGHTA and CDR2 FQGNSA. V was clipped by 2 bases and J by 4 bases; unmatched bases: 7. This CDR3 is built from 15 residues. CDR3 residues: CASSLSAGGGTEAFF. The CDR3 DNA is TGTGCCAGCAGCTTATCGGCAGGGGGAGGCACTGAAGCTTTCTTT. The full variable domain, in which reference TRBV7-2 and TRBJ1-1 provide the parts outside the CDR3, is GAGVSQSPSNKVTEKGKDVELRCDPISGHTALYWYRQSLGQGLEFLIYFQGNSAPDKSGLPSDRFSAERTGGSVSTLTIQRTQQEDSAVYLCASSLSAGGGTEAFFGQGTRLTVV.

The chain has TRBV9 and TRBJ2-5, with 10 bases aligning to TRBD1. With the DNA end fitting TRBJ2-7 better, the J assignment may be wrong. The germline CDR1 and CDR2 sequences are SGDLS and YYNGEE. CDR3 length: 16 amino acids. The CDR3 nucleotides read TGTGCCAGCAGCGTAGGTGGGACAGGGGATTACTACGAGCAGTACTTC. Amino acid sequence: CASSVGGTGDYYEQYF.

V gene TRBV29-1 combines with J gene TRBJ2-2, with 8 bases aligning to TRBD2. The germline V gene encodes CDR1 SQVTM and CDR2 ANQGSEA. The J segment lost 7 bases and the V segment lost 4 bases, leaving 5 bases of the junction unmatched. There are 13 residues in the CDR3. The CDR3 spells CSVAAREDGELFF. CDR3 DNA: TGCAGCGTTGCAGCGCGGGAGGACGGGGAGCTGTTTTTT.

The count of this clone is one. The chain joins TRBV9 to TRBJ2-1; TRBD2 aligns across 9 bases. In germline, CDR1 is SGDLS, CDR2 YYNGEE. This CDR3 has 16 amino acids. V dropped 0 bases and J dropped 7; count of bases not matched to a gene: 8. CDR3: CASSVGNSGSGNEQFF. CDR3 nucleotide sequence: TGTGCCAGCAGCGTAGGTAATAGCGGGAGTGGAAATGAGCAGTTCTTC. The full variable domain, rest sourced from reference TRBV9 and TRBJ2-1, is DSGVTQTPKHLITATGQRVTLRCSPRSGDLSVYWYQQSLDQGLQFLIQYYNGEERAKGNILERFSAQQFPDLHSELNLSSLELGDSALYFCASSVGNSGSGNEQFFGPGTRLTVL.

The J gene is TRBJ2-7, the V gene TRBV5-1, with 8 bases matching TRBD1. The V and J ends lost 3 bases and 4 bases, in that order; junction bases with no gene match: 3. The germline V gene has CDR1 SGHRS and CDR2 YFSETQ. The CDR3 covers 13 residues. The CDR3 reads CASSSRQGYEQYF. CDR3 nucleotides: TGCGCCAGCAGCTCAAGACAGGGGTACGAGCAGTACTTC.

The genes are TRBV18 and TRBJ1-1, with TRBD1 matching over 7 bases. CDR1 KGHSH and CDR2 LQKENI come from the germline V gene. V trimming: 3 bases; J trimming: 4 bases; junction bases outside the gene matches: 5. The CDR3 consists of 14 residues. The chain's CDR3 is CASSPGPGGTEAFF. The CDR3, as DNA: TGTGCCAGCTCACCGGGGCCAGGGGGCACTGAAGCTTTCTTT.

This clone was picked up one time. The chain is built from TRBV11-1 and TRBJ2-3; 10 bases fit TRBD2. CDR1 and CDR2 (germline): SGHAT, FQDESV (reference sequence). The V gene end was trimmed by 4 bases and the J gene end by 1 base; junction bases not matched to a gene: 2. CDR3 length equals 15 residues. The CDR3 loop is CASSSSGRGTDTQYF. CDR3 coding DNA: TGTGCCAGCAGCTCAAGCGGGAGGGGCACAGATACGCAGTATTTT.

CDR3 protein: CASSLNAGQATDTQYF. CDR3 nucleotides: TGTGCCAGCAGTTTAAACGCGGGGCAGGCCACAGATACGCAGTATTTT. The V gene is TRBV28, the J gene TRBJ2-3; TRBD2 might be the D (6 bases). V lost 2 bases to trimming and J lost 2 bases, with 14 bases between them. This CDR3 has 16 amino acids. The germline CDR1 and CDR2 sequences are MDHEN and SYDVKM.

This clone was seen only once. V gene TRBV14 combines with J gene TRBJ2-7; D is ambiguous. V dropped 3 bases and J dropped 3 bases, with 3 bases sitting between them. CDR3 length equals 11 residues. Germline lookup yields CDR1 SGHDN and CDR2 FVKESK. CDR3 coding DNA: TGTGCCAGCAGCCATAGCTACGAGCAGTACTTC. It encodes CASSHSYEQYF. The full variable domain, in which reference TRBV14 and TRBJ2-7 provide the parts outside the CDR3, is EAGVTQFPSHSVIEKGQTVTLRCDPISGHDNLYWYRRVMGKEIKFLLHFVKESKQDESGMPNNRFLAERTGGTYSTLKVQPAELEDSGVYFCASSHSYEQYFGPGTRLTVT.

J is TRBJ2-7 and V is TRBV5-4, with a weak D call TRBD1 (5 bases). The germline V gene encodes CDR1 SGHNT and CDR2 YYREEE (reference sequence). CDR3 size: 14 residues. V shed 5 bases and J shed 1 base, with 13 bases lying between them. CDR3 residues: CASSLFDSSYEQYF. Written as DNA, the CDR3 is TGTGCCAGCAGTTTATTCGACAGTTCCTACGAGCAGTACTTC.

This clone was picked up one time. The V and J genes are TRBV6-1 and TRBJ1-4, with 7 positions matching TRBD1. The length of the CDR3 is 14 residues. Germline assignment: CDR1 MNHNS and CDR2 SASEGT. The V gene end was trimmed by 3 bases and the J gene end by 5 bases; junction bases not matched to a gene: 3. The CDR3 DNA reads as TGTGCCAGCAGTGATACGGACAGGAATGAAAAACTGTTTTTT. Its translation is CASSDTDRNEKLFF.

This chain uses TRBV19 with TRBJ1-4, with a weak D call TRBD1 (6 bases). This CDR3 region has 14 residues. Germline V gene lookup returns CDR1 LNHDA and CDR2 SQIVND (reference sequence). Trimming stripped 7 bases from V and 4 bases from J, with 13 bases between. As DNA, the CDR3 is TGTGCCAGTAATTCGGGACAAAGTAATGAAAAACTGTTTTTT. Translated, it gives CASNSGQSNEKLFF.

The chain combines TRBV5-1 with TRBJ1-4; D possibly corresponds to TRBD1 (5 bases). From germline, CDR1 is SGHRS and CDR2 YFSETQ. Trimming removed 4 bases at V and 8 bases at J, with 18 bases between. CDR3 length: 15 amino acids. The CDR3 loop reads CASSAVGGLGEKLFF. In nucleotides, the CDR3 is TGCGCCAGCAGCGCTGTTGGGGGACTAGGGGAAAAACTGTTTTTT.

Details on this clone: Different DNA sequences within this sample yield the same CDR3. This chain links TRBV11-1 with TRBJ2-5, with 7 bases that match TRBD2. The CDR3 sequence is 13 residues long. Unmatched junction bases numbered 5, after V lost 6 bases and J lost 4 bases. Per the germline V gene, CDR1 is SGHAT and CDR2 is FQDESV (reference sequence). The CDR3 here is CASSFPGGETQYF. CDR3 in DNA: TGTGCCAGCAGTTTCCCGGGGGGAGAGACCCAGTACTTC.

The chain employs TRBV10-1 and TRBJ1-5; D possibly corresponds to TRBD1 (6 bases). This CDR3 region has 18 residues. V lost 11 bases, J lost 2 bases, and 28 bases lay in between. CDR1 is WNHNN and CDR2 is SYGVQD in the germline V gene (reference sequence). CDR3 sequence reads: CARRTEKVGRYGNQPQHF. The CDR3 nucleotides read TGCGCCCGCCGGACAGAAAAGGTCGGGCGGTATGGCAATCAGCCCCAGCATTTT.

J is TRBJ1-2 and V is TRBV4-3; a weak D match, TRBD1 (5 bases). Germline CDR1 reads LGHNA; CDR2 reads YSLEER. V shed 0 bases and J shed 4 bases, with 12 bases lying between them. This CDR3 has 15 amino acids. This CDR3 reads CASSQDTTVPYGYTF. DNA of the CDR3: TGCGCCAGCAGCCAAGACACGACAGTGCCCTATGGCTACACCTTC.

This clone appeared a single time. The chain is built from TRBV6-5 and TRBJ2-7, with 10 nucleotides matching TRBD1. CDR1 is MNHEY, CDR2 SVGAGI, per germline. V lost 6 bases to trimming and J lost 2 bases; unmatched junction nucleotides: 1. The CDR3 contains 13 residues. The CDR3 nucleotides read TGTGCCAGCAGAGACAGGGGGCCCTACGAGCAGTACTTC. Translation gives CASRDRGPYEQYF.